The present T cell receptor (beta chain) was sequenced within a study of T cells in localized non-small cell lung cancer. Data came from immunoSEQ multiplex PCR; TCRdb stores just in-frame clones and leaves some out. The sample has 45,000 to 65,000 clones; 85% to 90% are singletons. The CDR3 is 16 residues long. The germline V gene encodes CDR1 MGHRA and CDR2 YSYEKL. The V segment lost 4 bases and the J segment 6 bases; nucleotides outside the gene matches: 12. This specimen consisted of peripheral blood, obtained before any cancer treatment. The clonotype originates from a man between 40 and 69 years old with stage I squamous cell lung carcinoma. The chain links TRBV4-1 to TRBJ2-1; TRBD2 matches 7 bases. CDR3 DNA: TGCGCCAGCAGCCTCCGAGAGGTGAGGGAGGGCAATGAGCAGTTCTTC. It is translated as CASSLREVREGNEQFF.